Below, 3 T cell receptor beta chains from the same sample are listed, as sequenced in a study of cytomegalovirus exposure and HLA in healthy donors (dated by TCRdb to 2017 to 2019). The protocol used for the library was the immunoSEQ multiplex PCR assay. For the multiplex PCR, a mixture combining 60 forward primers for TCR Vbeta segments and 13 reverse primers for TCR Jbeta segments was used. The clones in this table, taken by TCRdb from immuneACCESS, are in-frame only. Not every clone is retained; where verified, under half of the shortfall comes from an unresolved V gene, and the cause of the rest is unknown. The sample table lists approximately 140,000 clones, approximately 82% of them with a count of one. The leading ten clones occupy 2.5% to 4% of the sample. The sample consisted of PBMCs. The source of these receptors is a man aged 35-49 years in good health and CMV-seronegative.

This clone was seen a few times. CDR3 in DNA: TGTGCCAGCAGCCCCGGACAGAGGGAAAAACTGTTTTTT. Its translation: CASSPGQREKLFF. V gene TRBV14 combines with J gene TRBJ1-4, with D possibly TRBD1 on 6 matching bases. Germline-derived CDR1 and CDR2 are SGHDN and FVKESK. CDR3 length equals 13 residues. V lost 4 bases and J lost 8, with 11 bases in between.

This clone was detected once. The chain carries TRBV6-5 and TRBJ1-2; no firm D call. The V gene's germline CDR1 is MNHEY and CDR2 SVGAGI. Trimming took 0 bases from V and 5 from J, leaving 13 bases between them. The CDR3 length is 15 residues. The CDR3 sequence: CASSYSRGTTYGYTF. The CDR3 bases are TGTGCCAGCAGTTACTCGCGGGGAACAACTTATGGCTACACCTTC.

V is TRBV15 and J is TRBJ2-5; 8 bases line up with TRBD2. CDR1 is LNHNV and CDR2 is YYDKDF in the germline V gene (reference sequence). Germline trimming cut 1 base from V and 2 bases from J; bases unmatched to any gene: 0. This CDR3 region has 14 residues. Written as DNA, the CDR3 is TGTGCCACCAGCAGAGGCGGGGGGCAAGAGACCCAGTACTTC. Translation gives CATSRGGGQETQYF.